These 7 T cell receptor beta chains were all obtained from the same sample, sequenced in a study of shared T cell receptors in the human thymus. Clones were sequenced by immunoSEQ multiplex PCR, and TCRdb holds only the in-frame ones, with some missing. The table shows some 760,000 clones, with approximately 85% occurring only once. The sample was also linked to a second study, of human thymus T cells.

The material sequenced was thymocytes. The receptor source for this set is a girl under three years old with a congenital heart defect.

The chain couples TRBV5-1 to TRBJ2-3; TRBD1 matches 8 bases. Per germline, CDR1 SGHRS and CDR2 YFSETQ. This CDR3 comprises 15 residues. V lost 4 bases, J lost 5 bases, and 9 bases stayed unmatched. CDR3 in DNA: TGCGCCAGCAGCGCGGGACAGGAACGTCGAGATACGCAGTATTTT. It translates to CASSAGQERRDTQYF. The whole variable domain, filled in from reference TRBV5-1 and TRBJ2-3, reads KAGVTQTPRYLIKTRGQQVTLSCSPISGHRSVSWYQQTPGQGLQFLFEYFSETQRNKGNFPGRFSGRQFSNSRSEMNVSTLELGDSALYLCASSAGQERRDTQYFGPGTRLTVL.

The V call is TRBV7-9, the J call TRBJ1-6, with a possible D match to TRBD1 (6 bases). Germline V gives CDR1 SEHNR, CDR2 FQNEAQ (reference sequence). Trimming removed 1 base at V and 4 bases at J, with 11 bases between. The CDR3 is 16 residues long. For the CDR3, the DNA is TGTGCCAGCAGCTTAGTACAGGGCGTTTATAATTCACCCCTCCACTTT. This translates into CASSLVQGVYNSPLHF.

V and J are TRBV5-5 and TRBJ2-7; TRBD1 aligns across 9 bases. The CDR3 loop spans 14 amino acids. V shed 2 bases, J shed 5 bases, and the junction held 5 bases outside the gene matches. Germline CDR1 SGHKS, CDR2 YYEKEE (reference sequence). The CDR3 here is CASSLGTGKDEQYF. In DNA form, the CDR3 reads TGTGCCAGCAGCTTAGGGACAGGGAAGGACGAGCAGTACTTC.

J is TRBJ1-1 and V is TRBV18, with D maybe TRBD1 (5 bases). This CDR3 has 14 residues. V shed 4 bases and J shed 0 bases, with 9 bases lying between them. Per germline, CDR1 KGHSH and CDR2 LQKENI. In DNA, the CDR3 is TGTGCCAGCTCACGGGGGGTCTTGAACACTGAAGCTTTCTTT. This encodes CASSRGVLNTEAFF.

This chain uses TRBV5-1 with TRBJ1-2; possibly TRBD1 for D (6 bases). V was shortened by 4 bases and J by 2 bases, with 21 bases between the two germline ends. Germline CDR1 and CDR2: SGHRS and YFSETQ. CDR3 length: 17 amino acids. The CDR3 reads CASSATGPLAVNYGYTF. CDR3 coding DNA: TGCGCCAGCAGCGCCACAGGGCCCCTAGCAGTCAACTATGGCTACACCTTC.

This clone was seen just once. The V call is TRBV5-1, the J call TRBJ2-6; a weak D match, TRBD2 (5 bases). The CDR3 extends over 15 amino acids. Looked up from germline, CDR1 is SGHRS and CDR2 is YFSETQ. Trimming took 3 bases from V and 3 from J, leaving 10 bases between them. CDR3 region: CASSWRPCGANVLTF. For the CDR3, the DNA is TGCGCCAGCAGCTGGAGGCCTTGTGGGGCCAACGTCCTGACTTTC.

The V and J genes are TRBV5-1 and TRBJ2-3; D might be TRBD1 (6 bases). Trimming removed 1 base from V and 4 bases from J, with 13 bases in between. This CDR3 region has 15 residues. CDR1 is SGHRS, CDR2 YFSETQ, per germline. CDR3 DNA: TGCGCCAGCAGCTTGACAGGGTCTGGGGCAGATACGCAGTATTTT. Protein product: CASSLTGSGADTQYF.